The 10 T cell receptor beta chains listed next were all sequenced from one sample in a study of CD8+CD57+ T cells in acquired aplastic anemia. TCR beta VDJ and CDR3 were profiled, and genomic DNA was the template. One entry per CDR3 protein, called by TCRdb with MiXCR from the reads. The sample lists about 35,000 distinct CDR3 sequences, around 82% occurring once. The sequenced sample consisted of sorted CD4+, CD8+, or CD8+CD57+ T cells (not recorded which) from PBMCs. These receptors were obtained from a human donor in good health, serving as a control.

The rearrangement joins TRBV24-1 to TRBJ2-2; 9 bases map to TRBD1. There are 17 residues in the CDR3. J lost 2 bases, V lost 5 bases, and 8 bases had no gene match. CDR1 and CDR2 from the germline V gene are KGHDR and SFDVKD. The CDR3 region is CATSVNRDRANTGELFF. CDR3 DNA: TGTGCCACCAGTGTCAACCGGGACAGGGCTAACACCGGGGAGCTGTTTTTT.

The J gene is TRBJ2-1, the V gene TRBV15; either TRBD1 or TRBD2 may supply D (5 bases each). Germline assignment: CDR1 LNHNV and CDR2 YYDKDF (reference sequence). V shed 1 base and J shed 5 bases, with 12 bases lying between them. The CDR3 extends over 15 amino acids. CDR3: CATSRAEGSNNEQFF. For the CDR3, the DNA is TGTGCCACCAGCAGAGCAGAGGGGTCGAACAATGAGCAGTTCTTC.

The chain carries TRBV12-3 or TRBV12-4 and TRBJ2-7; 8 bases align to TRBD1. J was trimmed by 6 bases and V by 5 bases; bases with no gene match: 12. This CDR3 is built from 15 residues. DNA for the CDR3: TGTGCCAGCAGTCTTGGGACAGGACATAAGTCCGAGCAGTACTTC. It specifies CASSLGTGHKSEQYF.

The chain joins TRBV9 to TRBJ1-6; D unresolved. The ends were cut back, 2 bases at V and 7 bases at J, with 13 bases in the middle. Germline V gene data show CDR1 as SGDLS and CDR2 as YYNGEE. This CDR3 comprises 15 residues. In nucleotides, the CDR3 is TGTGCCAGCAGCGTTACCGGGAACCCAAATTCACCCCTCCACTTT. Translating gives CASSVTGNPNSPLHF.

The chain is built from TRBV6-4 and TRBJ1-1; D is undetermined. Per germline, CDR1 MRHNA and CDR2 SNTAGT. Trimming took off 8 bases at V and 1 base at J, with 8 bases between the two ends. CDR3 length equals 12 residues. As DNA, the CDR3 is TGTGCCAGCTCGGCGCCGAACACTGAAGCTTTCTTT. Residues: CASSAPNTEAFF.

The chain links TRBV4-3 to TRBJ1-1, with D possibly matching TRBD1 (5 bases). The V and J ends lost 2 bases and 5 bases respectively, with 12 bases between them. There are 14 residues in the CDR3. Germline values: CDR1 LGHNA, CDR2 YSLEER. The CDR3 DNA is TGCGCCAGCAGCCAACGGAGGGAGGGGACTGAAGCTTTCTTT. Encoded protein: CASSQRREGTEAFF.

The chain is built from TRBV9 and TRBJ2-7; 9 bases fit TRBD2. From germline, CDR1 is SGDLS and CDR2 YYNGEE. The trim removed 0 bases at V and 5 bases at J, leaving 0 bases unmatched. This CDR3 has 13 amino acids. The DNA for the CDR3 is TGTGCCAGCAGCGTAGGACTAGCGGACGAGCAGTACTTC. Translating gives CASSVGLADEQYF.

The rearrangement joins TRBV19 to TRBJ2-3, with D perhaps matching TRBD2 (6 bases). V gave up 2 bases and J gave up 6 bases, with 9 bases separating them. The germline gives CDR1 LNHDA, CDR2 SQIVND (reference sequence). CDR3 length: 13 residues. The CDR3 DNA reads TGTGCCAGTAGTATACTCAGCGGGGATACGCAGTATTTT. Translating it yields CASSILSGDTQYF.

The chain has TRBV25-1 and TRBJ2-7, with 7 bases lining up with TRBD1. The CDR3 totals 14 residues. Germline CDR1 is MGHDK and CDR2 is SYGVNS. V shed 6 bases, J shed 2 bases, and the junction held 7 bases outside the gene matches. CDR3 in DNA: TGTGCCAGCAGCCTACGGACAGGACCCTACGAGCAGTACTTC. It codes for CASSLRTGPYEQYF.

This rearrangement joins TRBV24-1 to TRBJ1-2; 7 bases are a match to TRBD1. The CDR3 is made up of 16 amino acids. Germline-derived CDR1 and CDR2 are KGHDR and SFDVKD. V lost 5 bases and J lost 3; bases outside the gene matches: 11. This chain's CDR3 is CATSGFKQGGDYGYTF. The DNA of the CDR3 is TGTGCCACCAGTGGGTTTAAGCAGGGGGGAGACTATGGCTACACCTTC.